The subject of this entry is one TCR beta chain. Molecular barcoding with unique molecular identifiers was used for the TCRbeta library. Using its own MiXCR run on the PCR reads, TCRdb lists one record per CDR3 protein. The data show 350,000 to 450,000 distinct CDR3 sequences, roughly 14% seen once. This specimen comes from a study of T-cell reconstitution after alpha-beta-depleted transplantation in children. Germline V lookup: CDR1 SGHAT, CDR2 FQNNGV. The ends were cut back, 3 bases at V and 2 bases at J, with 17 bases in the middle. The CDR3 extends over 18 amino acids. The rearrangement joins TRBV11-2 to TRBJ2-6, with unresolved D. The input for sequencing was PBMCs, taken from the stem cell graft. The receptor's source is a human donor who donated a stem cell graft to a child with Fanconi anemia. The CDR3: CASSFRTRILTGANVLTF. CDR3 sequence (DNA): TGTGCCAGCAGCTTTCGAACAAGGATACTGACTGGGGCCAACGTCCTGACTTTC.